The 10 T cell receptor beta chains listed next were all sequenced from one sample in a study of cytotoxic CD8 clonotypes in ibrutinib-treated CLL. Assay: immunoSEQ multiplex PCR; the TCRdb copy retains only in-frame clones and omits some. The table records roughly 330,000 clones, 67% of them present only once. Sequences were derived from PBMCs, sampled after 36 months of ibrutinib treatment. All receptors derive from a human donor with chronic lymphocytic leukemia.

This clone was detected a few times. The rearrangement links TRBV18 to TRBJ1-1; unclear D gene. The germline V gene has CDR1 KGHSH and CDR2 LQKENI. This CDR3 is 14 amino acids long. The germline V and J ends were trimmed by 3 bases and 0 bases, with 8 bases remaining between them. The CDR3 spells CASSPTALNTEAFF. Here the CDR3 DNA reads TGTGCCAGCTCACCGACCGCGCTGAACACTGAAGCTTTCTTT.

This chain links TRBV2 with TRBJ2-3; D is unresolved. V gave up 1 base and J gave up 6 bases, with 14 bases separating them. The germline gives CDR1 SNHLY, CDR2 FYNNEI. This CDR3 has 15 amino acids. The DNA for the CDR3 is TGTGCCAGCAGTGAAGGGCGGTCCCTGGGGGATACGCAGTATTTT. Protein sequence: CASSEGRSLGDTQYF.

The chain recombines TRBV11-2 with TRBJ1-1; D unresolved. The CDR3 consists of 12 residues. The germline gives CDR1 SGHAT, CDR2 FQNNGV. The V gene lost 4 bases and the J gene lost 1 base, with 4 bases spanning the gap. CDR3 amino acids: CASSWTNTEAFF. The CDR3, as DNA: TGTGCCAGCAGCTGGACGAACACTGAAGCTTTCTTT.

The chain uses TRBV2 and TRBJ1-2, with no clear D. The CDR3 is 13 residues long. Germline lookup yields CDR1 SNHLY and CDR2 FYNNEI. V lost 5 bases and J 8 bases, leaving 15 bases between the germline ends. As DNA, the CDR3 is TGTGCCAGCAGTTCCGGGCCGCTTGAAGGCTACACCTTC. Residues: CASSSGPLEGYTF.

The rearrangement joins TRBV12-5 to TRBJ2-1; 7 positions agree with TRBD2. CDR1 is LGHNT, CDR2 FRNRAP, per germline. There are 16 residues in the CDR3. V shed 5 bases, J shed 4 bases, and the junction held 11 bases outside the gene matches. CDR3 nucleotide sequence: TGTGCTAGTGGTGCACCCGGGGGAGCGGGGTACAATGAGCAGTTCTTC. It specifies CASGAPGGAGYNEQFF.

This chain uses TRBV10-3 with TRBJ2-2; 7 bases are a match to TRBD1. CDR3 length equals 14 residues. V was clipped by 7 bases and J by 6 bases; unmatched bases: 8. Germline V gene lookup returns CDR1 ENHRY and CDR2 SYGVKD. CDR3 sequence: CAITTDRDSGELFF. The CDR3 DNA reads TGTGCCATCACCACCGACAGGGATTCCGGGGAGCTGTTTTTT.

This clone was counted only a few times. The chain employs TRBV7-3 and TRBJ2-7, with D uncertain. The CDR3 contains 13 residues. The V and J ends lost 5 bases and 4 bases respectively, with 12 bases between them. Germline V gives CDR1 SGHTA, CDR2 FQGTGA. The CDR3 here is CASSKTPEYEQYF. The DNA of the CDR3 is TGTGCCAGCAGCAAAACCCCAGAATACGAGCAGTACTTC.

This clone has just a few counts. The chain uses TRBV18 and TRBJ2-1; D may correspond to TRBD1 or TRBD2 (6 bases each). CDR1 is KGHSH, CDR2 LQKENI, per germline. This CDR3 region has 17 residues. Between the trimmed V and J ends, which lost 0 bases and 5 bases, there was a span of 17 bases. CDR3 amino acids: CASSPPKGGALNNEQFF. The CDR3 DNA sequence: TGTGCCAGCTCACCACCGAAGGGGGGCGCCCTAAACAATGAGCAGTTCTTC. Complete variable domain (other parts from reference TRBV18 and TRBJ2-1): NAGVMQNPRHLVRRRGQEARLRCSPMKGHSHVYWYRQLPEEGLKFMVYLQKENIIDESGMPKERFSAEFPKEGPSILRIQQVVRGDSAAYFCASSPPKGGALNNEQFFGPGTRLTVL.

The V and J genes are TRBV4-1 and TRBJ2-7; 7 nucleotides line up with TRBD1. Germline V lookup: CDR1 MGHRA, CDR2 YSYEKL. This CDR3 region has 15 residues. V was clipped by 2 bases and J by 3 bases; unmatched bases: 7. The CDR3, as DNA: TGCGCCAGCAGCCAACCCGGGACAGTGTTCTACGAGCAGTACTTC. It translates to CASSQPGTVFYEQYF.

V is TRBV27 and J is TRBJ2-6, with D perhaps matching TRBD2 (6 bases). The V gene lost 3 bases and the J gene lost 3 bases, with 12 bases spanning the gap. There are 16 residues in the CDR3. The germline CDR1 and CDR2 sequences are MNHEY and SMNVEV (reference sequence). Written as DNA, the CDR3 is TGTGCCAGCAGTTTCCGCCGGGGGTATGGGGCCAACGTCCTGACTTTC. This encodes CASSFRRGYGANVLTF.